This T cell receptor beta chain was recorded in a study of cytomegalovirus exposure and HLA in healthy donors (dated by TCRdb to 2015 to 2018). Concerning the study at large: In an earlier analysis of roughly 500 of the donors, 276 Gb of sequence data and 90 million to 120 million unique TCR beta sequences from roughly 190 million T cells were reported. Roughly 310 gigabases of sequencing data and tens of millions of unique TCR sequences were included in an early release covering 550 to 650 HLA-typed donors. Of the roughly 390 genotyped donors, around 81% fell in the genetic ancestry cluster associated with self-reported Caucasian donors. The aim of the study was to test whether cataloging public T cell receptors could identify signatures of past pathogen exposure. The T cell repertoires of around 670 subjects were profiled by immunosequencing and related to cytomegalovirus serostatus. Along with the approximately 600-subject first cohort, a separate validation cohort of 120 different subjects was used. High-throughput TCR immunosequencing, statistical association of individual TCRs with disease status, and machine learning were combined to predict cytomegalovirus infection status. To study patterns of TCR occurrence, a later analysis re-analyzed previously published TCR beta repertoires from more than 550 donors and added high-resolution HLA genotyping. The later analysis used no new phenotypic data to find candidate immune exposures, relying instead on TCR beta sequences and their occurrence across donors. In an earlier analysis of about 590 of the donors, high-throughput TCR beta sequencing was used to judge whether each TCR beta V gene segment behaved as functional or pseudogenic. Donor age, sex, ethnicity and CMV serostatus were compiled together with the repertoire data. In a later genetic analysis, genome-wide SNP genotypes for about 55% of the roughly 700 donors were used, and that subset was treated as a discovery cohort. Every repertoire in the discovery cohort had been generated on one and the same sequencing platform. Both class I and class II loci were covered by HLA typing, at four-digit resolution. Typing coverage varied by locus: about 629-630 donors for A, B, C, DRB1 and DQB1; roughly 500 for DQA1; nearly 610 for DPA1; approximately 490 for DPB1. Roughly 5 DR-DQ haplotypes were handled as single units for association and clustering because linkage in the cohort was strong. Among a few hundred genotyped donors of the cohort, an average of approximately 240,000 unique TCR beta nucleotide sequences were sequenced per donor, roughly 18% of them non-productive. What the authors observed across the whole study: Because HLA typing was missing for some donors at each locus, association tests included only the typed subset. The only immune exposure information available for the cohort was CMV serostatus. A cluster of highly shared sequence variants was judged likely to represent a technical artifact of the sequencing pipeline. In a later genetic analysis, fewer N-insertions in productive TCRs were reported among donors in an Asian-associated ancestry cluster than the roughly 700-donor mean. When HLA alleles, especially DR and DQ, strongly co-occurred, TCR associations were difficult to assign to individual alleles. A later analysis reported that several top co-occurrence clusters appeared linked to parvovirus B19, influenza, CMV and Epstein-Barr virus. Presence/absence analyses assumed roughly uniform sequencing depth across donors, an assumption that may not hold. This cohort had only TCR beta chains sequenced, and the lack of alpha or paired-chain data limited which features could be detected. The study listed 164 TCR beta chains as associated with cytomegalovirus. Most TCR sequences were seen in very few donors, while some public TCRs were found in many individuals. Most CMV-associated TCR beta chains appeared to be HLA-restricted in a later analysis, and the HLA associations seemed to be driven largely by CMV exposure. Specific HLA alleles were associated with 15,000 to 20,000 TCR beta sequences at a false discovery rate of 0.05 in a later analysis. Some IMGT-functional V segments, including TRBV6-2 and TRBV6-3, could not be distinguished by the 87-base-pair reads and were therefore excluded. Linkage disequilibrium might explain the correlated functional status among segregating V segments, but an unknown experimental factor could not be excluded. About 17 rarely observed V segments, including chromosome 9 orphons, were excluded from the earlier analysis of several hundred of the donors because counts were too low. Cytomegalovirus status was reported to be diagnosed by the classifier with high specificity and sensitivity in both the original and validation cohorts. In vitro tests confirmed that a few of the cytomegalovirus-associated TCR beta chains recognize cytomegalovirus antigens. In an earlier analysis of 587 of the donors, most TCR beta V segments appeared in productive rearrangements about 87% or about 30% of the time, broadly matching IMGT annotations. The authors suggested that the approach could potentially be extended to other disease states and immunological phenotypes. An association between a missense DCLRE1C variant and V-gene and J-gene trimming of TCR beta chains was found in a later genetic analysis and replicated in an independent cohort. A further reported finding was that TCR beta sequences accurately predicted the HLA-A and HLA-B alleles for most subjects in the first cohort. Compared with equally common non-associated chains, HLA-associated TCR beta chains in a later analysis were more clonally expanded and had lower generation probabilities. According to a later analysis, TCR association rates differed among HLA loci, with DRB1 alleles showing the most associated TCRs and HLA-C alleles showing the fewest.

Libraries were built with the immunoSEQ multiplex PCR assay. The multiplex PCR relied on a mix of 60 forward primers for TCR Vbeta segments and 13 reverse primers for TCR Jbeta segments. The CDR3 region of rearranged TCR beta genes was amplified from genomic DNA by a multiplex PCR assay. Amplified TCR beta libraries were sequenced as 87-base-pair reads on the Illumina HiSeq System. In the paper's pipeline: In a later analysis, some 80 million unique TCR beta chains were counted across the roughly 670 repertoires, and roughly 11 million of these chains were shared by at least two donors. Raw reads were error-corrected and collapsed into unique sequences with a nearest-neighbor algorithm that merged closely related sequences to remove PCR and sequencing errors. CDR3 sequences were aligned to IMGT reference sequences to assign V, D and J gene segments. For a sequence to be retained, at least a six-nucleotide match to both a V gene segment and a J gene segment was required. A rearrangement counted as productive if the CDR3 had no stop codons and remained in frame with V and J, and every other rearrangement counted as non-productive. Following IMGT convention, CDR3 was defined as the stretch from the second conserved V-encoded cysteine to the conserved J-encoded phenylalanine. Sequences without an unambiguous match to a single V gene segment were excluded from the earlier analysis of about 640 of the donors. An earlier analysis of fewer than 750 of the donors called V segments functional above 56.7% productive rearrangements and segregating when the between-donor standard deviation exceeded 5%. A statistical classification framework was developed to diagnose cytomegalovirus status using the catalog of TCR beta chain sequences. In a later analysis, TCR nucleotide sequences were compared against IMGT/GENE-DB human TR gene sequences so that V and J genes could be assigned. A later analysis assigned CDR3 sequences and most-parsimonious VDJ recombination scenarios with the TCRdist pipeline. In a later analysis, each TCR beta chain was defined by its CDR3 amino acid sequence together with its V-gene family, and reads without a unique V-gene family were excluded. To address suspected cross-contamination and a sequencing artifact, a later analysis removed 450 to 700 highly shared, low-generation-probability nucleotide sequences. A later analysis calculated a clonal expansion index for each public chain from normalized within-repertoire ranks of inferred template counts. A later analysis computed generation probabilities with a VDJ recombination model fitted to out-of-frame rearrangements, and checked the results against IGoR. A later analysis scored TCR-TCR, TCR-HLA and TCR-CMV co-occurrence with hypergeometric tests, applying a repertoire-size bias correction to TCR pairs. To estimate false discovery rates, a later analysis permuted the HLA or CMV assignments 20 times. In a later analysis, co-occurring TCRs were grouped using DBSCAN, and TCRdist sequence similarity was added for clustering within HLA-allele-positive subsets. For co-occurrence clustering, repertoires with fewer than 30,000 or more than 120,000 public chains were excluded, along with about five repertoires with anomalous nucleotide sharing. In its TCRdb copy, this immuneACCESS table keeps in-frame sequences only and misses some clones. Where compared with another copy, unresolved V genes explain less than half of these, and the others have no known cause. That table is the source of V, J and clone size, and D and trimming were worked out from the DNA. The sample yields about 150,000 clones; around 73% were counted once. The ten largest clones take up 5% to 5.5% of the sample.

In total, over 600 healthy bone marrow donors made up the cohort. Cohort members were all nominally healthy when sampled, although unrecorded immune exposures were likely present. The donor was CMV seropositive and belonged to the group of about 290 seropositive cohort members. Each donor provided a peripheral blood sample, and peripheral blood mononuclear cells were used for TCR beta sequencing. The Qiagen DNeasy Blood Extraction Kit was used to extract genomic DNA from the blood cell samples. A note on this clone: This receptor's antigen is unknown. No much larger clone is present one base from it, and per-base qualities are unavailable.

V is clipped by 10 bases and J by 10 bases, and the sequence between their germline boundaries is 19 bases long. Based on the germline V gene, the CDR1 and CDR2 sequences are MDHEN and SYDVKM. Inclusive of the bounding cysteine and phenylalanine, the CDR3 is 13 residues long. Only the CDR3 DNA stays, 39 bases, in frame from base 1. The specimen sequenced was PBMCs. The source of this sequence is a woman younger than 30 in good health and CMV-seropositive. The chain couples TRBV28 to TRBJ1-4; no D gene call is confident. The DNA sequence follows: TGTGCCACCCTAGCCCAAGGGCGTGGAAAACTGTTTTTT. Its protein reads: CATLAQGRGKLFF. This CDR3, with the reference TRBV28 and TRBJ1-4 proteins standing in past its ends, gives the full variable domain DVKVTQSSRYLVKRTGEKVFLECVQDMDHENMFWYRQDPGLGLRLIYFSYDVKMKEKGDIPEGYSVSREKKERFSLILESASTNQTSMYLCATLAQGRGKLFFGSGTQLSVL.